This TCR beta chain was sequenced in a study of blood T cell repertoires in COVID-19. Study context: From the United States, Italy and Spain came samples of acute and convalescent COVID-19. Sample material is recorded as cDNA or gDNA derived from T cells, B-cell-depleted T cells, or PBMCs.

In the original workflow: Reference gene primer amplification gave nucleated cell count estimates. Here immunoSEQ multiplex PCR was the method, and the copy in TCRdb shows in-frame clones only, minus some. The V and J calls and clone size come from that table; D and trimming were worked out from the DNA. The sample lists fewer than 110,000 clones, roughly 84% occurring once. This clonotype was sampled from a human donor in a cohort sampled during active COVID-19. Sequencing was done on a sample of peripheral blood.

The CDR3 DNA sequence: TGTGCCATCAGTGAGTCGCGCGGCCAAGAGACCCAGTACTTC. It encodes CAISESRGQETQYF. This sequence joins TRBV10-3 and TRBJ2-5; D is unresolved. The germline CDR1 and CDR2 sequences are ENHRY and SYGVKD. Trimming cost V 0 bases and J 1 base, with 6 bases left between them. The CDR3 runs to 14 residues.